These 22 T cell receptor beta chains originate from one sample sequenced in a study of T-cell memory formation after mild COVID-19 (TCRdb year 2021). The library was produced with 5' RACE. The instrument given in TCRdb is Illumina NovaSeq 6000. The public sequencing data were trimmed at Q25 with fastp and processed into clonotypes with MiXCR by TCRdb, which kept only in-frame beta chains. Entries are consolidated by CDR3 protein sequence, retaining the most common genes and DNA. This sample gives some 200,000 distinct CDR3 sequences in total; 20% to 25% of them show up just once. 23% of the sample is in the top ten clones. Sequencing used PBMCs or a T cell subset sorted from them (not recorded which). The receptors come from an adult woman who had mild COVID-19 (a few samples of this study predate the infection). The sample titles of this study are shuffled in the database, so cell type and time point are left out; the donor was told from shared clones.

This clonotype was seen only a few times. The V and J genes are TRBV2 and TRBJ2-2, with D possibly matching TRBD1 (5 bases). CDR1 is SNHLY and CDR2 is FYNNEI in the germline V gene. V was pared by 6 bases and J by 5 bases, with 19 bases between. This CDR3 contains 16 residues. For the CDR3, the DNA is TGTGCCAGCAGAAAAGTAAGGACAACCCAAACCGGGGAGCTGTTTTTT. Translated: CASRKVRTTQTGELFF.

This chain uses TRBV7-6 with TRBJ2-2; 8 bases agree with TRBD1. This CDR3 comprises 16 residues. Per the germline V gene, CDR1 is SGHVS and CDR2 is FNYEAQ. The trim removed 1 base at V and 2 bases at J, leaving 3 bases unmatched. CDR3 sequence (DNA): TGTGCCAGCAGCTTAGTGGCAGGGGGCAACACCGGGGAGCTGTTTTTT. It is translated as CASSLVAGGNTGELFF.

This clonotype was counted at least ten times. This sequence joins TRBV12-3 or TRBV12-4 and TRBJ2-7, with TRBD2 matching 12 bases. CDR3 length equals 16 residues. Trimming cost V 5 bases and J 5 bases; bases outside gene matches: 10. The CDR3 nucleotides are TGTGCCAGCAGTCCCTCCGTTGGACTAGCGGGACACGAGCAGTACTTC. It specifies CASSPSVGLAGHEQYF.

The CDR3 region has the DNA TGTGCCAGCAGGCCGGGACAGGCCTCCTACGAGCAGTACTTC. Amino acid sequence: CASRPGQASYEQYF. The J gene is TRBJ2-7, the V gene TRBV7-2, with 8 bases lining up with TRBD1. Looked up from germline, CDR1 is SGHTA and CDR2 is FQGNSA. After removal of 6 bases from V and 0 bases from J, the junction contained 4 bases not matched to a gene. The CDR3 extends over 14 amino acids.

The chain's CDR3 is CSASYGTGFDEQYF. The CDR3 nucleotides read TGCAGTGCTAGCTACGGGACAGGGTTCGACGAGCAGTACTTC. The rearrangement uses TRBV20-1 and TRBJ2-7; 9 positions agree with TRBD1. The CDR3 sequence is 14 residues long. Germline V gene lookup returns CDR1 DFQATT and CDR2 SNEGSKA (reference sequence). The V gene end was trimmed by 3 bases and the J gene end by 5 bases; junction bases not matched to a gene: 8.

This chain joins TRBV14 and TRBJ2-2; no firm D call. The CDR3 extends over 12 amino acids. V was pared by 1 base and J by 7 bases, with 4 bases between. From germline, CDR1 is SGHDN and CDR2 FVKESK. This CDR3 reads CASSQVYGELFF. The CDR3 region has the DNA TGTGCCAGCAGCCAAGTTTACGGGGAGCTGTTTTTT.

The rearrangement links TRBV30 to TRBJ2-7; D perhaps matches TRBD1 (5 bases). V gave up 3 bases and J gave up 0 bases, with 9 bases separating them. CDR1 GTSNPN and CDR2 SVGIG come from the germline V gene (reference sequence). The CDR3 sequence is 13 residues long. Here the CDR3 reads CAWSAGRSYEQYF. The CDR3 bases are TGTGCCTGGAGCGCAGGGCGCTCCTACGAGCAGTACTTC.

The genes are TRBV5-6 and TRBJ2-7, with 13 bases lining up with TRBD2. Germline V gene sequence: CDR1 SGHDT, CDR2 YYEEEE. The J segment lost 2 bases and the V segment lost 4 bases, leaving 3 bases of the junction unmatched. There are 15 residues in the CDR3. CDR3 loop: CASSHGLAGAYEQYF. CDR3 DNA sequence: TGTGCCAGCAGCCATGGACTAGCGGGAGCCTACGAGCAGTACTTC.

J is TRBJ2-5 and V is TRBV20-1, with D perhaps matching TRBD2 (6 bases). V was trimmed by 3 bases and J by 14 bases, leaving 16 bases between them. CDR1 and CDR2 from the germline V gene are DFQATT and SNEGSKA (reference sequence). The CDR3 has 11 amino acids. The chain's CDR3 is CSARARDCPYF. CDR3 bases: TGCAGTGCTAGGGCCCGGGACTGTCCTTACTTC.

This rearrangement joins TRBV7-9 to TRBJ2-7; D may be TRBD2 (5 bases). The germline V gene has CDR1 SEHNR and CDR2 FQNEAQ (reference sequence). Trimming stripped 4 bases from V and 0 bases from J, with 13 bases between. The CDR3 is 15 amino acids. The CDR3 nucleotides are TGTGCCAGCAGCTCTCCCCGGGGATTCTCCTACGAGCAGTACTTC. It is translated as CASSSPRGFSYEQYF.

V gene TRBV7-9 combines with J gene TRBJ1-2, with 8 bases that match TRBD1. The germline gives CDR1 SEHNR, CDR2 FQNEAQ (reference sequence). J gave up 2 bases and V 2 bases, and 4 bases lay outside the gene matches. The CDR3 is made up of 15 amino acids. The CDR3 sequence: CASSLPQGDNYGYTF. Here the CDR3 DNA reads TGTGCCAGCAGCTTACCACAGGGGGACAACTATGGCTACACCTTC.

This clonotype was picked up a small number of times. The chain couples TRBV5-6 to TRBJ2-4; 10 bases are a match to TRBD1. Germline V gene lookup returns CDR1 SGHDT and CDR2 YYEEEE. Trimming cost V 4 bases and J 10 bases; bases outside gene matches: 2. The CDR3 has 12 amino acids. In nucleotides, the CDR3 is TGTGCCAGCAGCCCGGGACAGGGGATTCAGTACTTC. Translation: CASSPGQGIQYF.

This clonotype was detected only a few times. This chain uses TRBV7-2 with TRBJ2-2; no clear D gene. This CDR3 spans 13 amino acids. Germline lookup yields CDR1 SGHTA and CDR2 FQGNSA. The V end lost 2 bases, the J end lost 4 bases, and 5 bases lay between the germline ends. DNA for the CDR3: TGTGCCAGCAGCTTATCGGGCACCGGGGAGCTGTTTTTT. This translates into CASSLSGTGELFF.

This clonotype appeared a few times. The CDR3 spells CASSQSPGQGAEAFF. The DNA for the CDR3 is TGTGCCAGCAGCCAGAGTCCGGGACAGGGGGCCGAAGCTTTCTTT. V gene TRBV4-2 combines with J gene TRBJ1-1; 12 positions match TRBD1. The CDR3 is 15 amino acids. V was clipped by 3 bases and J by 8 bases; unmatched bases: 7. Germline V gene lookup returns CDR1 LGHNA and CDR2 YNFKEQ.

The rearrangement uses TRBV9 and TRBJ1-2; no reliable D call. This CDR3 has 13 residues. V was trimmed by 5 bases and J by 4 bases, leaving 12 bases between them. Germline V gene data show CDR1 as SGDLS and CDR2 as YYNGEE. The CDR3 DNA reads as TGTGCCAGCAGTGAGGGCTCGATCTATGGCTACACCTTC. This gives the protein CASSEGSIYGYTF.

The CDR3 bases are TGTGCCAGCACTACTCACAGAGCCTCTGGAAACACCATATATTTT. Translation gives CASTTHRASGNTIYF. V is TRBV6-2 or TRBV6-3 and J is TRBJ1-3, with D uncertain. V was shortened by 7 bases and J by 0 bases, with 13 bases between the two germline ends. CDR3 length: 15 amino acids. Looked up from germline, CDR1 is MNHEY and CDR2 is SVGEGT.

This rearrangement joins TRBV5-1 to TRBJ1-1; perhaps TRBD1 as D (6 bases). The CDR3 extends over 16 amino acids. The germline CDR1 and CDR2 sequences are SGHRS and YFSETQ. Trimming removed 3 bases from V and 6 bases from J, with 21 bases in between. For the CDR3, the DNA is TGCGCCAGCAGCTCGGCCGGGGGCAGGGGCGACGCTGAAGCTTTCTTT. As protein: CASSSAGGRGDAEAFF. Together with reference TRBV5-1 and TRBJ1-1, the CDR3 gives the full variable domain: KAGVTQTPRYLIKTRGQQVTLSCSPISGHRSVSWYQQTPGQGLQFLFEYFSETQRNKGNFPGRFSGRQFSNSRSEMNVSTLELGDSALYLCASSSAGGRGDAEAFFGQGTRLTVV.

This clonotype showed up just a few times. The genes are TRBV9 and TRBJ2-5; TRBD1 agrees at 7 bases. Trimming took 2 bases from V and 1 from J; bases not matched to a gene: 5. The CDR3 sequence is 15 residues long. Germline V gene sequence: CDR1 SGDLS, CDR2 YYNGEE. The CDR3 is CASSVGTVSQETQYF. Written as DNA, the CDR3 is TGTGCCAGCAGCGTTGGGACAGTCAGCCAAGAGACCCAGTACTTC.

This clonotype was seen at least ten times. The gene calls are TRBV7-9 and TRBJ2-7; the D is unclear. The germline CDR1 and CDR2 sequences are SEHNR and FQNEAQ (reference sequence). The CDR3 is made up of 12 amino acids. V shed 6 bases and J shed 4 bases, with 10 bases lying between them. CDR3 DNA sequence: TGTGCCAGCAGTTCTGATAGGTACGAGCAGTACTTC. Amino acid sequence: CASSSDRYEQYF. Drawing the rest from reference TRBV7-9 and TRBJ2-7, the complete variable domain is DTGVSQNPRHKITKRGQNVTFRCDPISEHNRLYWYRQTLGQGPEFLTYFQNEAQLEKSRLLSDRFSAERPKGSFSTLEIQRTEQGDSAMYLCASSSDRYEQYFGPGTRLTVT.

This clonotype has just a few counts. This sequence joins TRBV7-3 and TRBJ2-7; D may match TRBD1 or TRBD2 (5 bases each). The CDR3 consists of 14 residues. Germline CDR1 and CDR2: SGHTA and FQGTGA. The V and J ends lost 1 base and 3 bases respectively, with 10 bases between them. The CDR3 spells CASSLIPGSYEQYF. Here the CDR3 DNA reads TGTGCCAGCAGCTTAATCCCAGGGAGCTACGAGCAGTACTTC.

This clonotype has a handful of counts. This chain joins TRBV7-9 and TRBJ1-2; D remains unclear. The CDR3 length is 16 residues. Germline values: CDR1 SEHNR, CDR2 FQNEAQ (reference sequence). V was clipped by 3 bases and J by 1 base, with 15 bases between them. CDR3 nucleotide sequence: TGTGCCAGCAGCTTCTCGGGCAGCGAACATAACTATGGCTACACCTTC. This gives the protein CASSFSGSEHNYGYTF.

A few counts support this clonotype. The chain employs TRBV15 and TRBJ2-2; a weak D match, TRBD1 (5 bases). CDR1 is LNHNV, CDR2 YYDKDF, per germline (reference sequence). CDR3 length: 16 residues. Trimming pared 1 base from V and 0 bases from J, leaving 9 bases between. The CDR3 region has the DNA TGTGCCACCAGCAGAGCGGAGACAGCGAACACCGGGGAGCTGTTTTTT. It yields the protein CATSRAETANTGELFF.